This T cell receptor beta chain was identified in a study of T cell responses to AZD1222 COVID-19 vaccine. Findings and caveats of the study: Following two doses of AZD1222, Spike-specific TCR breadth and depth rose. The peak T cell response came first, and repertoires were sampled only after it. Just a handful of AZD1222 recipients were seropositive at baseline. Clonal diversity may have been underestimated, and the donors were mostly white British, with more females than males.

The CDR3 spans 15 residues. V lost 3 bases and J lost 5; bases outside the gene matches: 6. Germline CDR1 and CDR2: MGHRA and YSYEKL. This clone was recorded once. Antigen: not known. Some clones are missing from TCRdb's copy, which holds only in-frame ones; the method was immunoSEQ multiplex PCR. In the table there are 100,000 to 150,000 clones, roughly 90% of which are singletons. This TCR was sampled from an adult who received the AZD1222 COVID-19 vaccine. The V and J genes are TRBV4-1 and TRBJ1-4; 7 nucleotides line up with TRBD1. The source was peripheral blood, collected 28 days after the second AZD1222 dose. The CDR3 here is CASSHSTGRNEKLFF. The CDR3 nucleotides are TGCGCCAGCAGCCACTCGACAGGGAGGAATGAAAAACTGTTTTTT.